Described below is a single T cell receptor beta chain sequence and its context. Its target is unknown. The data belong to a study of OX40 agonist ivuxolimab in advanced cancers. About the study: Every 2 weeks, ivuxolimab was infused into the patients intravenously at between 0.01 and 10 mg/kg. Findings and limits, study-wide: Relative to CD4+ cells, CD8+ T cells on average had more expanded clones.

Sequencing was performed with immunoSEQ multiplex PCR; in TCRdb, only in-frame clones are kept and a portion is missing. The table shows some 80,000 clones, with about 86% occurring only once. CDR1 is SGHRS and CDR2 is YFSETQ in the germline V gene. Trimming took off 0 bases at V and 7 bases at J, with 11 bases between the two ends. The CDR3 is 13 amino acids. The chain recombines TRBV5-1 with TRBJ2-7; D is undetermined. This receptor was obtained from an adult with an advanced solid tumor such as melanoma, head and neck, liver or kidney cancer. Sample: CD4+ or CD8+ T cells sorted from blood, taken in a trial of the OX40 agonist ivuxolimab. In nucleotides, the CDR3 is TGCGCCAGCAGCTTGGACACTCCGAGGGAGCAGTACTTC. As protein: CASSLDTPREQYF.